This TCR beta chain is from a study of blood T cell repertoires in COVID-19. Study at large: Sources were T cells, B-cell-depleted T cells, or PBMCs; the material itself was cDNA or gDNA.

This clone occurred once. Authors' analysis steps: Amplifying reference gene primers gave estimates of nucleated cell counts. Using immunoSEQ multiplex PCR, the repertoire was profiled, and TCRdb retains in-frame clones only, with some absent. The V and J calls and clone size are taken from that table; D and trimming were inferred from the DNA. The table has 150,000 to 200,000 clones, roughly 84% seen once. Cohort placement rested on clinical history that participants reported themselves. The clonotype comes from a man aged 50 or older who had recovered from COVID-19. The material sequenced was PBMCs or T cells enriched from blood (not recorded which).

This CDR3 reads CASSLSGGLRGDTQYF. The CDR3 coding sequence is TGCGCCAGCAGCTTGAGCGGGGGGCTAAGAGGAGATACGCAGTATTTT. The chain links TRBV5-1 to TRBJ2-3, with 9 bases lining up with TRBD2. Trimming cost V 1 base and J 5 bases; bases outside gene matches: 8. The CDR3 runs 16 residues. Germline V gene data show CDR1 as SGHRS and CDR2 as YFSETQ. Full variable domain (missing parts from reference TRBV5-1 and TRBJ2-3): KAGVTQTPRYLIKTRGQQVTLSCSPISGHRSVSWYQQTPGQGLQFLFEYFSETQRNKGNFPGRFSGRQFSNSRSEMNVSTLELGDSALYLCASSLSGGLRGDTQYFGPGTRLTVL.